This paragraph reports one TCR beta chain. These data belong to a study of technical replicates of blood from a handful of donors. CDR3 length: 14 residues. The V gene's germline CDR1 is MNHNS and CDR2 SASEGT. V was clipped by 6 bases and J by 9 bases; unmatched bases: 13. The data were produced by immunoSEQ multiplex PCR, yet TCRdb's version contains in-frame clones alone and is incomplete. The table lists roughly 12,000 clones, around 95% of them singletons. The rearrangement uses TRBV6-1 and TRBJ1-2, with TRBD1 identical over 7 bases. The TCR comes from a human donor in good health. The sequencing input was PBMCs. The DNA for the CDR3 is TGTGCCAGCAGCTGGACTCAAGGACAGGCCAGCTACACCTTC. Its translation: CASSWTQGQASYTF.